The table lists the clone carrying this TCR beta chain with a count of one. The target antigen is unknown. PRAID combined immunodeficiency and autoinflammation. The sample belongs to a study of stem cell transplantation in POMP-related autoinflammatory disease. Trimming removed 1 base from V and 10 bases from J; junction bases left unmatched: 8. Per germline, CDR1 MGHRA and CDR2 YSYEKL. This CDR3 has 16 residues. TCRdb's copy holds only in-frame clones and misses some; the assay was immunoSEQ multiplex PCR. The data contain under 2,500 clones, roughly nine tenths of them singletons. Study-level points and caveats: Patients with PRAID showed a restricted number of unique TRB V-J gene pairings. PRAID patients trended toward lower TRB diversity and higher clonality in all analyzed T-cell subsets.

The TCR originated in a human donor with POMP-related autoinflammation and immune dysregulation (PRAID). The sample was Tregs from PBMCs, taken before stem cell transplantation. The chain has TRBV4-1 and TRBJ2-1; 12 bases align to TRBD2. The CDR3 nucleotides are TGCGCCAGCAGCCAAGGGCTAGCGGGGGGGCCGAGGGAGCAGTTCTTC. It translates to CASSQGLAGGPREQFF.